Below, 10 T cell receptor beta chains from the same sample are listed, as sequenced in a study of T cells in Graves' hyperthyroidism and ophthalmopathy. What was amplified from RNA transcripts were TCR beta CDR3 regions. HTBI primers were employed in a first-round RT-PCR of the TCR CDR3. TCRdb recomputed calls from the multiplex PCR reads with MiXCR, one row per CDR3 protein. The sample has 300,000 or so distinct CDR3 sequences; roughly 17% are singletons. Sequenced sample: blood. These receptors all come from a man younger than 40 with Graves' hyperthyroidism.

This clonotype came up many times. The chain has TRBV28 and TRBJ1-2; TRBD1 matches at 11 bases. Germline V gene data show CDR1 as MDHEN and CDR2 as SYDVKM. The CDR3 sequence is 15 residues long. V trimming: 5 bases; J trimming: 3 bases; junction bases outside the gene matches: 5. The CDR3 DNA is TGTGCCAGCAGTAGGACAGGGGGCGCGGACTATGGCTACACCTTC. Encoded protein: CASSRTGGADYGYTF.

This clonotype was observed at least ten times. This chain connects TRBV27 to TRBJ2-1; 9 bases align to TRBD2. J was trimmed by 7 bases and V by 2 bases; bases with no gene match: 6. Germline CDR1 reads MNHEY; CDR2 reads SMNVEV (reference sequence). The CDR3 length is 15 residues. The CDR3 DNA is TGTGCCAGCAGTTTAGGCGGGAGGGCCGGAAATGAGCAGTTCTTC. Protein product: CASSLGGRAGNEQFF.

This clonotype was observed a few times. This chain links TRBV5-8 with TRBJ2-1, with D perhaps TRBD2 (5 bases). The germline CDR1 and CDR2 sequences are SGHTS and YDEGEE. This CDR3 region has 15 residues. The germline V and J ends were trimmed by 0 bases and 14 bases, with 21 bases remaining between them. The CDR3 spells CASSLAPTTRRKEFF. In nucleotides, the CDR3 is TGTGCCAGCAGCTTGGCTCCAACGACACGGAGGAAGGAGTTCTTC.

The sample holds a few counts of this clonotype. The J gene is TRBJ1-2, the V gene TRBV20-1, with a possible D match to TRBD1 (6 bases). The V gene lost 5 bases and the J gene lost 6 bases, with 16 bases spanning the gap. The CDR3 contains 13 residues. Germline V gene sequence: CDR1 DFQATT, CDR2 SNEGSKA (reference sequence). Here the CDR3 reads CSARLGGADGYTF. CDR3 coding DNA: TGCAGTGCTCGGTTGGGGGGGGCCGATGGCTACACCTTC.

Only a few counts were recorded for this clonotype. This chain connects TRBV4-1 to TRBJ2-1; 7 bases are shared with TRBD1. The CDR3 has 16 amino acids. Germline CDR1 reads MGHRA; CDR2 reads YSYEKL. Losses at the gene ends were 8 bases for V and 5 bases for J; bases not matched to a gene: 15. The CDR3 bases are TGCGCCAGCGGACGTCTCCCCGGGACAGACAACAATGAGCAGTTCTTC. Protein: CASGRLPGTDNNEQFF.

The table lists this clonotype with many counts. V is TRBV12-3 or TRBV12-4 and J is TRBJ1-1; D uncertain. The ends were cut back, 9 bases at V and 2 bases at J, with 7 bases in the middle. The CDR3 runs 11 residues. The CDR3 DNA follows: TGTGCCAGTGGGCGCAACACTGAAGCTTTCTTT. Protein product: CASGRNTEAFF.

In this sample, this clonotype turned up many times. This chain joins TRBV20-1 and TRBJ1-2; 7 bases match TRBD1. The trim removed 0 bases at V and 12 bases at J, leaving 7 bases unmatched. Germline V gene data show CDR1 as DFQATT and CDR2 as SNEGSKA (reference sequence). The CDR3 runs to 12 residues. CDR3 region: CSAREIDRANTF. The CDR3 nucleotides are TGCAGTGCTAGAGAAATTGACAGGGCGAACACCTTC.

This clonotype was seen ten or more times. The chain employs TRBV6-5 and TRBJ2-3, with D unclear. The V and J ends lost 2 bases and 0 bases respectively, with 9 bases between them. From germline, CDR1 is MNHEY and CDR2 SVGAGI. This CDR3 spans 15 amino acids. The chain's CDR3 is CASSYQRHSTDTQYF. CDR3 nucleotides: TGTGCCAGCAGTTACCAGCGACATAGCACAGATACGCAGTATTTT.

This clonotype was found many times. V usage is TRBV3-1 and J usage is TRBJ2-2; 9 bases map to TRBD2. V was pared by 0 bases and J by 5 bases, with 10 bases of the junction left unmatched. Germline V gene lookup returns CDR1 LGHDT and CDR2 YNNKEL (reference sequence). CDR3 length equals 18 residues. The CDR3 here is CASSQDWGLAGHTGELFF. The CDR3 bases are TGTGCCAGCAGCCAAGATTGGGGGCTAGCGGGACATACCGGGGAGCTGTTTTTT.

This clonotype was found many times. The V call is TRBV12-3 or TRBV12-4, the J call TRBJ2-3; unclear D gene. V lost 6 bases, J lost 1 base, and 11 bases lay in between. This CDR3 has 14 residues. The CDR3 reads CASSSSSGTDTQYF. CDR3 sequence (DNA): TGTGCCAGCAGCAGCTCGTCGGGCACAGATACGCAGTATTTT.